Below, 24 T cell receptor beta chains from the same sample are listed, as sequenced in a study of PD-1 blockade in classical Hodgkin lymphoma. Patients all relapsed after autologous stem cell transplantation, and there was variation in brentuximab vedotin exposure. Repertoires were generated with immunoSEQ multiplex PCR, while TCRdb's copy carries only in-frame clones and drops some. This sample has about 43,000 clones, with under 75% found just once. This material consisted of peripheral blood mononuclear cells (PBMCs), taken before the second cycle of nivolumab. These receptors originate from a human donor with classical Hodgkin lymphoma.

The rearrangement uses TRBV5-1 and TRBJ1-1; D not resolved. Germline V gives CDR1 SGHRS, CDR2 YFSETQ. Trimming shortened V by 0 bases and J by 1 base, and 7 bases separated the two germline ends. This CDR3 comprises 14 residues. CDR3 DNA sequence: TGCGCCAGCAGCTTGGCCAAAACGAACACTGAAGCTTTCTTT. Encoded protein: CASSLAKTNTEAFF.

The chain couples TRBV27 to TRBJ1-2; D call uncertain. The ends were cut back, 2 bases at V and 2 bases at J, with 12 bases in the middle. The germline CDR1 and CDR2 sequences are MNHEY and SMNVEV (reference sequence). The CDR3 is 15 residues long. DNA for the CDR3: TGTGCCAGCAGTTTAAGTCCGCGCAGGAACTATGGCTACACCTTC. As protein: CASSLSPRRNYGYTF.

The rearrangement joins TRBV19 to TRBJ2-2, with D possibly being TRBD1 (7 bases). The CDR3 contains 14 residues. The germline gives CDR1 LNHDA, CDR2 SQIVND (reference sequence). The V end was cut by 5 bases, the J end by 4 bases, with 11 bases between. The CDR3 is CASSVQGGTGELFF. The CDR3 coding sequence is TGTGCCAGTAGTGTCCAGGGGGGCACCGGGGAGCTGTTTTTT.

The rearrangement joins TRBV30 to TRBJ2-1; 9 bases line up with TRBD2. The CDR3 has 15 amino acids. With V trimmed by 0 bases and J by 6 bases, 6 bases remained unmatched. Germline CDR1 GTSNPN, CDR2 SVGIG (reference sequence). The CDR3 here is CAWSVGSGSLNEQFF. Written as DNA, the CDR3 is TGTGCCTGGAGTGTAGGTAGCGGGAGCCTCAATGAGCAGTTCTTC. The variable domain in full, with the rest retrieved from reference TRBV30 and TRBJ2-1, is SQTIHQWPATLVQPVGSPLSLECTVEGTSNPNLYWYRQAAGRGLQLLFYSVGIGQISSEVPQNLSASRPQDRQFILSSKKLLLSDSGFYLCAWSVGSGSLNEQFFGPGTRLTVL.

The rearrangement uses TRBV2 and TRBJ2-7; a weak D match, TRBD2 (6 bases). The CDR3 consists of 13 residues. Trimming cost V 11 bases and J 2 bases, with 16 bases left between them. The germline CDR1 and CDR2 sequences are SNHLY and FYNNEI. The CDR3 DNA sequence: TGTGCCCGCGGGTATGGGGGGACCTACGAGCAGTACTTC. Its protein product is CARGYGGTYEQYF.

This chain links TRBV7-9 with TRBJ1-1; no definite D call. Germline lookup yields CDR1 SEHNR and CDR2 FQNEAQ (reference sequence). Trimming shortened V by 5 bases and J by 6 bases, and 10 bases separated the two germline ends. CDR3 length equals 12 residues. CDR3 sequence: CASSAGSAEAFF. CDR3 nucleotide sequence: TGTGCCAGCAGCGCCGGGTCGGCTGAAGCTTTCTTT.

The CDR3 DNA reads as TGCAGCGTTGTTGGGACGGACACCTACGAGCAGTACTTC. It specifies CSVVGTDTYEQYF. This chain links TRBV29-1 with TRBJ2-7; D is possibly TRBD1 or TRBD2 (5 bases each). Between the trimmed V and J ends, which lost 4 bases and 2 bases, there was a span of 12 bases. CDR1 and CDR2 (germline): SQVTM, ANQGSEA. This CDR3 is 13 amino acids long.

V gene TRBV7-9 combines with J gene TRBJ1-1; 7 bases fit TRBD1. Germline V gene lookup returns CDR1 SEHNR and CDR2 FQNEAQ (reference sequence). The junction had 4 bases not matched to a gene; V was cut back by 1 base and J by 11 bases. CDR3 length equals 12 residues. The DNA for the CDR3 is TGTGCCAGCAGCTTAGAACAGGGGTACGCTTTCTTT. This codes for CASSLEQGYAFF.

To note about this clone: A read error may account for a junction end that differs from germline. This chain uses TRBV7-7 with TRBJ2-3; 14 nucleotides match TRBD2. This CDR3 comprises 16 residues. Germline V CDR1 and CDR2: SSHAT, FNYEAQ (reference sequence). CDR3 sequence reads: CASSLGTSGSTDTQYF. The DNA for the CDR3 is TGTGCTAGCAGCCTCGGGACTAGCGGGAGTACAGATACGCAGTATTTT.

The chain combines TRBV21-1 with TRBJ1-2. TRBV21-1 corresponds to a pseudogene. The CDR3 loop spans 18 amino acids. CDR3 DNA: TGTGCCAGCACCAATGCGGCCGACAAGGGACCCCATATAGGAGGCTACACCTTC. This translates into CASTNAADKGPHIGGYTF.

V gene TRBV27 combines with J gene TRBJ2-5; 9 nucleotides match TRBD1. The closer fit of TRBJ2-7 to the DNA end suggests the J call may be wrong. This CDR3 is 15 amino acids long. Germline loops: CDR1 MNHEY, CDR2 SMNVEV (reference sequence). CDR3 sequence reads: CASRTPGQGSYEQYF. As DNA, the CDR3 is TGTGCCAGCAGGACTCCGGGACAGGGCTCCTACGAGCAGTACTTC.

The chain joins TRBV6-6 to TRBJ1-5; D is unresolved. Per the germline V gene, CDR1 is MNHNY and CDR2 is SVGAGI (reference sequence). Trimming shortened V by 4 bases and J by 5 bases, and 6 bases separated the two germline ends. This CDR3 contains 12 residues. CDR3 sequence reads: CASSLPDQPQHF. The CDR3 DNA reads as TGTGCCAGCAGTTTGCCGGATCAGCCCCAGCATTTT.

The CDR3 DNA is TGTGCCAGAAAGCCGGGGGATAGCAATCAGCCCCAGCATTTT. It translates to CARKPGDSNQPQHF. The chain has TRBV19 and TRBJ1-5, with a tentative D call TRBD1 (5 bases). Germline loops: CDR1 LNHDA, CDR2 SQIVND (reference sequence). The CDR3 is made up of 14 amino acids. V was trimmed by 9 bases and J by 0 bases, leaving 12 bases between them.

This chain connects TRBV2 to TRBJ1-1; no clear D. V lost 9 bases and J lost 1, with 9 bases in between. The CDR3 loop spans 12 amino acids. Germline-derived CDR1 and CDR2 are SNHLY and FYNNEI. CDR3 coding DNA: TGTGCCAGTACAAACCCGAACACTGAAGCTTTCTTT. Encoded protein: CASTNPNTEAFF.

This sequence joins TRBV7-2 and TRBJ2-1; 9 bases are a match to TRBD2. V lost 8 bases to trimming and J lost 9 bases; unmatched junction nucleotides: 14. This CDR3 has 15 residues. Germline loops: CDR1 SGHTA, CDR2 FQGNSA. CDR3 DNA sequence: TGTGCCAGCGCAAAAGCCCGGGGAGCGGGAGGTGAGCAGTTCTTC. Amino acids: CASAKARGAGGEQFF.

The chain is built from TRBV5-1 and TRBJ1-1; D is unresolved. This CDR3 is built from 14 residues. Germline V gene data show CDR1 as SGHRS and CDR2 as YFSETQ. V lost 4 bases to trimming and J lost 0 bases, with 10 bases between them. The CDR3 region has the DNA TGCGCCAGCAGCCTGGACGGCTTGAACACTGAAGCTTTCTTT. As protein: CASSLDGLNTEAFF.

CDR3 sequence reads: CASSIRTATNEKLFF. The CDR3 DNA is TGTGCCAGTAGTATAAGGACAGCAACTAATGAAAAACTGTTTTTT. The chain is built from TRBV19 and TRBJ1-4; possibly TRBD1 for D (6 bases). In germline, CDR1 is LNHDA, CDR2 SQIVND (reference sequence). CDR3 length: 15 amino acids. V was pared by 2 bases and J by 0 bases, with 7 bases between. The complete variable domain, with remaining parts taken from reference TRBV19 and TRBJ1-4, reads DGGITQSPKYLFRKEGQNVTLSCEQNLNHDAMYWYRQDPGQGLRLIYYSQIVNDFQKGDIAEGYSVSREKKESFPLTVTSAQKNPTAFYLCASSIRTATNEKLFFGSGTQLSVL.

The rearrangement joins TRBV18 to TRBJ1-4; D not resolved. In germline, CDR1 is KGHSH, CDR2 LQKENI. V was pared by 1 base and J by 8 bases, with 14 bases between. The CDR3 extends over 15 amino acids. The CDR3 coding sequence is TGTGCCAGCTCACCACGTAGGGCAGACGGGGAAAAACTGTTTTTT. Translated, it gives CASSPRRADGEKLFF.

This clone was seen once. The chain is built from TRBV9 and TRBJ2-3, with 8 bases that match TRBD2. With V trimmed by 0 bases and J by 6 bases, 9 bases remained unmatched. The CDR3 runs 16 residues. Germline assignment: CDR1 SGDLS and CDR2 YYNGEE. CDR3 coding DNA: TGTGCCAGCAGCGTAGGTAGCGGGGCTCATGGGGATACGCAGTATTTT. This codes for CASSVGSGAHGDTQYF.

The chain couples TRBV7-8 to TRBJ2-3, with TRBD2 identical over 10 bases. The ends lost 1 base at V and 0 bases at J; junction bases unmatched: 13. The CDR3 length is 20 residues. CDR1 and CDR2 (germline): SGHVS, FQNEAQ. CDR3 amino acids: CASSLVSGKGTSESTDTQYF. CDR3 nucleotide sequence: TGTGCCAGCAGCTTAGTCTCCGGAAAGGGGACTAGCGAGAGCACAGATACGCAGTATTTT.

The chain uses TRBV5-1 and TRBJ2-3; D gene ambiguous. V dropped 7 bases and J dropped 0 bases, with 18 bases sitting between them. Germline V CDR1 and CDR2: SGHRS, YFSETQ. This CDR3 is built from 16 residues. For the CDR3, the DNA is TGCGCCAGCCGAACAGACGGAGAGCTTAGCACAGATACGCAGTATTTT. Residues: CASRTDGELSTDTQYF. Full variable domain (rest looked up from reference TRBV5-1 and TRBJ2-3): KAGVTQTPRYLIKTRGQQVTLSCSPISGHRSVSWYQQTPGQGLQFLFEYFSETQRNKGNFPGRFSGRQFSNSRSEMNVSTLELGDSALYLCASRTDGELSTDTQYFGPGTRLTVL.

This clone was recorded once. V is TRBV20-1 and J is TRBJ2-1; D unclear. Per the germline V gene, CDR1 is DFQATT and CDR2 is SNEGSKA (reference sequence). Trimming cost V 5 bases and J 4 bases, with 6 bases left between them. The CDR3 runs 11 residues. CDR3: CSAHYYNEQFF. CDR3 coding DNA: TGCAGTGCTCACTATTACAATGAGCAGTTCTTC.

The V call is TRBV6-1, the J call TRBJ2-5; no definite D call. The DNA end is more similar to TRBJ2-7, so the J call may be wrong. CDR1 is MNHNS and CDR2 is SASEGT in the germline V gene. CDR3 size: 12 residues. The CDR3 coding sequence is TGTGCCAGCATGACCGCGGCCTACGAGCAGTACTTC. It codes for CASMTAAYEQYF.

This chain uses TRBV29-1 with TRBJ2-7, with 9 bases that match TRBD2. With V trimmed by 6 bases and J by 0 bases, 3 bases remained unmatched. The CDR3 spans 13 residues. Germline CDR1 and CDR2: SQVTM and ANQGSEA. This chain's CDR3 is CSVRLADSYEQYF. The CDR3 bases are TGCAGCGTGAGACTAGCGGACTCCTACGAGCAGTACTTC.